The rows below give T cell receptor beta chains drawn from one sample of a study of blood T cells in healthy people across ages. MiXCR, applied by TCRdb to the 5' RACE reads, yields one record per CDR3 protein. The data show 700,000 or so distinct CDR3 sequences, about a fifth seen once. Sequenced sample: blood. These receptors originate from a man between 65 and 85 years old in good health. Both conserved end residues are part of each CDR3. Fields, in order: D gene, J gene, clone size, V gene, CDR3 protein, CDR3 DNA. D genes are given only for firm matches. Clone size is stated in some rows and not others, as once, few, many or a class when expanded.

>NA|TRBJ1-2|NA|TRBV18
CASSPTGNNNYGYTF
TGTGCCAGCTCACCGACAGGAAACAATAACTATGGCTACACCTTC
>NA|TRBJ1-3|NA|TRBV29-1
CSAGRGNKGNTIYF
TGCAGCGCCGGTCGGGGGAACAAGGGAAACACCATATATTTT
>TRBD1|TRBJ1-1|NA|TRBV10-2
CASTDRGTTEAFF
TGCGCCAGTACAGACAGGGGGACCACTGAAGCTTTCTTT
>NA|TRBJ2-2|NA|TRBV5-1
CASSLAAVSTLRSGELFF
TGCGCCAGCAGCTTGGCGGCAGTATCGACCCTAAGGTCTGGGGAGCTGTTTTTT
>NA|TRBJ1-2|few|TRBV4-1
CASSQTAAHMENYGYTF
TGCGCCAGCAGCCAAACTGCCGCCCACATGGAGAACTATGGCTACACCTTC
>NA|TRBJ2-1|many|TRBV24-1
CATRGSYNEQFF
TGTGCCACCAGAGGCTCCTACAATGAGCAGTTCTTC
>NA|TRBJ2-1|few|TRBV20-1
CSVRDDGEQFF
TGCAGTGTTAGAGACGACGGGGAGCAGTTCTTC
>NA|TRBJ1-1|many|TRBV3-1
CASSQEVPGRGRATEAFF
TGTGCCAGCAGCCAAGAAGTTCCGGGCCGGGGGAGGGCCACTGAAGCTTTCTTT
>TRBD1|TRBJ1-2|few|TRBV6-5
CASSSYTGTGIYGYTF
TGTGCCAGCAGTTCTTACACCGGGACAGGGATATATGGCTACACCTTC
>TRBD2|TRBJ2-5|NA|TRBV20-1
CSARDLTSGSAETQYF
TGCAGTGCTAGAGATCTGACTAGCGGGAGCGCTGAGACCCAGTACTTC
>NA|TRBJ2-2|NA|TRBV7-9
CASSPRGIPGELFF
TGTGCCAGCAGCCCCAGAGGGATCCCCGGGGAGCTGTTTTTT
>NA|TRBJ1-2|NA|TRBV27
CASSLTGYSYTF
TGTGCCAGCAGTTTGACAGGTTATAGCTACACCTTC
>NA|TRBJ2-3|few|TRBV25-1
CASSESGLDTQYF
TGTGCCAGCAGTGAATCGGGCCTTGATACGCAGTATTTT
>TRBD1|TRBJ2-7|many|TRBV12-3/TRBV12-4
CASSSTWDSGDEQYF
TGTGCCAGCAGTTCCACCTGGGACAGTGGGGACGAGCAGTACTTC
>TRBD2|TRBJ2-1|NA|TRBV11-3
CASSLGRTSGNEQFF
TGTGCCAGCAGCTTAGGTCGGACTAGCGGGAATGAGCAGTTCTTC
>NA|TRBJ2-5|NA|TRBV10-3
CAISESLGTQYF
TGTGCCATCAGTGAGTCGTTGGGGACCCAGTACTTC
>TRBD1|TRBJ2-4|NA|TRBV6-5
CASSYGGQGGIQYF
TGTGCCAGCAGTTACGGTGGACAGGGAGGCATTCAGTACTTC
>TRBD2|TRBJ2-5|NA|TRBV5-6
CASRRRGAGETQYF
TGTGCCAGCAGGAGGCGGGGGGCTGGAGAGACCCAGTACTTC
>NA|TRBJ1-1|few|TRBV6-2/TRBV6-3
CASSPIIQGEAFF
TGTGCCAGCAGTCCCATCATACAGGGTGAAGCTTTCTTT
>NA|TRBJ1-1|few|TRBV6-1
CASSASWGGTEAFF
TGTGCCAGCAGTGCGAGTTGGGGTGGCACTGAAGCTTTCTTT
>TRBD1|TRBJ1-1|NA|TRBV4-1
CASSQTFPGQALYTEAFF
TGCGCCAGCAGCCAAACTTTTCCGGGACAGGCCCTGTACACTGAAGCTTTCTTT
>TRBD2|TRBJ2-3|few|TRBV6-5
CAIPREREGLFTDTQYF
TGTGCCATCCCTAGAGAGCGGGAGGGCCTTTTCACAGATACGCAGTATTTT
>TRBD1|TRBJ2-2|few|TRBV20-1
CSAQGRDSYTGELFF
TGCAGTGCCCAGGGCCGGGACAGTTACACCGGGGAGCTGTTTTTT
>NA|TRBJ2-2|few|TRBV7-2
CASSFVRGTGELFF
TGTGCCAGCAGCTTCGTCCGTGGGACCGGGGAGCTGTTTTTT
>NA|TRBJ1-2|NA|TRBV20-1
CSAKAQGGYGYTF
TGCAGTGCAAAAGCACAGGGCGGGTATGGCTACACCTTC
>NA|TRBJ1-1|once|TRBV5-1
CASTGNRMNTEAFF
TGCGCCAGCACAGGAAACAGGATGAACACTGAAGCTTTCTTT
>NA|TRBJ2-5|NA|TRBV10-3
CAISASQPQETQYF
TGTGCCATCAGTGCGTCGCAGCCCCAAGAGACCCAGTACTTC
>TRBD1|TRBJ2-1|NA|TRBV5-1
CARWDSFSNEQFF
TGCGCCAGGTGGGACAGCTTCTCCAATGAGCAGTTCTTC
>TRBD2|TRBJ2-7|few|TRBV6-4
CASSVYGGAYEQYF
TGTGCCAGCAGTGTTTACGGGGGGGCCTACGAGCAGTACTTC
>TRBD2|TRBJ2-3|many|TRBV5-1
CASSPGTSGSRNTQYF
TGCGCCAGCAGCCCAGGGACTAGCGGGAGTAGGAATACGCAGTATTTT
>NA|TRBJ2-1|NA|TRBV7-8
CASSTSGVTYNEQFF
TGTGCCAGCAGCACCTCAGGGGTGACCTACAATGAGCAGTTCTTC
>NA|TRBJ1-2|few|TRBV3-1
CASSQATARDYTF
TGTGCCAGCAGCCAAGCGACAGCTAGAGACTACACCTTC
>NA|TRBJ1-1|NA|TRBV20-1
CSARPGSMNTEAFF
TGCAGTGCTAGGCCCGGAAGCATGAACACTGAAGCTTTCTTT
>TRBD2|TRBJ2-3|many|TRBV27
CASSRGLAGGDTQYF
TGTGCCAGCAGTCGCGGACTAGCGGGTGGAGATACGCAGTATTTT
>TRBD1|TRBJ1-1|few|TRBV3-1
CASSLRQGRAFF
TGTGCCAGCAGCCTTCGACAGGGACGAGCTTTCTTT
>NA|TRBJ2-3|few|TRBV3-1
CASSHRGVDTQYF
TGTGCCAGCAGCCACAGGGGAGTAGATACGCAGTATTTT
>NA|TRBJ2-3|NA|TRBV2
CASSEEFSTDTQYF
TGTGCCAGCAGTGAAGAATTTAGCACAGATACGCAGTATTTT
>TRBD2|TRBJ2-1|NA|TRBV7-3
CASSQGGRPNEQFF
TGTGCCAGCAGCCAAGGCGGGAGACCGAATGAGCAGTTCTTC
>TRBD2|TRBJ2-5|NA|TRBV6-5
CASSSLFIAGDQETQYF
TGTGCCAGCAGTTCACTCTTCATAGCGGGCGACCAAGAGACCCAGTACTTC
>TRBD2|TRBJ2-3|NA|TRBV10-3
CAISETSGRMADTQYF
TGTGCCATCAGTGAGACTAGCGGGAGAATGGCAGATACGCAGTATTTT
>NA|TRBJ2-5|NA|TRBV20-1
CSAGPTNEKLFFGSGTQYF
NA
>NA|TRBJ2-1|NA|TRBV12-3/TRBV12-4
CASSPEGFGDNEQLF
TGTGCCAGCAGCCCTGAGGGTTTTGGAGACAATGAGCAGCTCTTC
>NA|TRBJ2-7|NA|TRBV12-3/TRBV12-4
CASTVTGGDEQYF
TGTGCCAGCACCGTAACAGGGGGGGACGAGCAGTACTTC
>NA|TRBJ2-1|few|TRBV20-1
CSALYRDLGYNEQFF
TGCAGTGCCCTTTACAGGGACCTTGGCTACAATGAGCAGTTCTTC
>NA|TRBJ2-7|few|TRBV24-1
CATSDRSTYEQYF
TGTGCCACCAGTGACCGATCCACCTACGAGCAGTACTTC
>TRBD1|TRBJ1-1|many|TRBV29-1
CSVEHRGLEAAFF
TGCAGCGTTGAACACAGGGGGCTCGAGGCAGCTTTCTTT
>TRBD1|TRBJ1-2|few|TRBV20-1
CSAERTGRIYGYTF
TGCAGTGCCGAGCGGACAGGGAGAATCTATGGCTACACCTTC
>NA|TRBJ2-3|NA|TRBV7-2
CASSLVAGESYTQYF
TGTGCCAGCAGCTTGGTAGCAGGGGAGTCTTATACGCAGTATTTT
>NA|TRBJ1-2|NA|TRBV27
CASSLSQGTYGYTF
TGTGCCAGCAGTTTATCTCAGGGAACCTATGGCTACACCTTC
>NA|TRBJ1-1|NA|TRBV6-2/TRBV6-3
CASSYSGIWATGEAFF
TGTGCCAGCAGTTACTCGGGGATCTGGGCTACAGGTGAAGCTTTCTTT
>NA|TRBJ2-7|NA|TRBV6-2/TRBV6-3
CASSYPDLAAYEQYF
TGTGCCAGCAGTTACCCGGACTTGGCAGCCTACGAGCAGTACTTC
>TRBD1|TRBJ2-3|few|TRBV20-1
CSAPSGQTTTDTQYF
TGCAGTGCTCCCTCGGGACAGACTACCACAGATACGCAGTATTTT